These 15 T cell receptor beta chains came from one sample sequenced in a study of T cell responses to AZD1222 COVID-19 vaccine. The assay was immunoSEQ multiplex PCR, and TCRdb's table has in-frame clones only and misses some. The data hold about 160,000 clones, with about 90% observed a single time. The sample here was peripheral blood, taken 28 days after the second AZD1222 dose. The receptors were gathered from an adult who received the AZD1222 COVID-19 vaccine.

The J gene is TRBJ1-5, the V gene TRBV5-1, with D hard to call. Trimming shortened V by 0 bases and J by 5 bases, and 9 bases separated the two germline ends. Germline V gene data show CDR1 as SGHRS and CDR2 as YFSETQ. The CDR3 sequence is 14 residues long. CDR3 in amino acids: CASSLGQADQPQHF. CDR3 bases: TGCGCCAGCAGCTTGGGTCAGGCTGATCAGCCCCAGCATTTT.

This clone was observed a single time. The chain uses TRBV27 and TRBJ2-7; the match to TRBD1 covers 12 bases. This CDR3 region has 16 residues. Germline CDR1 is MNHEY and CDR2 is SMNVEV (reference sequence). The ends lost 4 bases at V and 2 bases at J; junction bases unmatched: 6. The CDR3 spells CASSWGQGAGAYEQYF. CDR3 coding DNA: TGTGCCAGCAGTTGGGGACAGGGGGCAGGAGCCTACGAGCAGTACTTC.

Notes on this clone: At one boundary the junction diverges from the germline segment, which might be a read error. In DNA, the CDR3 is TGTGCCAGCAGCTACTGGGGGAACACTGAAGCTTTCTTT. Its protein product is CASSYWGNTEAFF. J is TRBJ1-1 and V is TRBV6-2 or TRBV6-3; D not certain. This CDR3 spans 13 amino acids. Germline CDR1 is MNHEY and CDR2 is SVGEGT.

Here the CDR3 reads CASSLGDRFGAFF. The CDR3 coding sequence is TGCGCCAGCAGCTTGGGGGACAGGTTCGGAGCTTTCTTT. The chain recombines TRBV5-1 with TRBJ1-1; 8 bases are shared with TRBD1. This CDR3 is 13 amino acids long. The V segment lost 0 bases and the J segment 10 bases; nucleotides outside the gene matches: 5. In germline, CDR1 is SGHRS, CDR2 YFSETQ.

J is TRBJ1-1 and V is TRBV7-9; D remains unclear. CDR3 length: 15 residues. Per the germline V gene, CDR1 is SEHNR and CDR2 is FQNEAQ (reference sequence). V was shortened by 3 bases and J by 4 bases, with 15 bases between the two germline ends. The CDR3 protein is CASSLDGLRGTEAFF. The CDR3, as DNA: TGTGCCAGCAGCTTGGACGGTCTCCGGGGCACTGAAGCTTTCTTT.

The CDR3 coding sequence is TGTGCCAGCAGTTTAGTTCAGGGGGCGACTGGCTACACCTTC. It codes for CASSLVQGATGYTF. The genes are TRBV28 and TRBJ1-2; 8 nucleotides match TRBD1. Germline V gene lookup returns CDR1 MDHEN and CDR2 SYDVKM. Germline trimming cut 2 bases from V and 7 bases from J; bases unmatched to any gene: 6. The CDR3 is 14 residues long.

The chain is built from TRBV11-2 and TRBJ1-2, with TRBD1 as a possible D gene (6 bases). The ends were cut back, 1 base at V and 6 bases at J, with 15 bases in the middle. CDR1 and CDR2 (germline): SGHAT, FQNNGV. CDR3 length: 15 residues. The CDR3 protein is CASSLGGAGAHGYTF. The CDR3 nucleotides read TGTGCCAGCAGCTTAGGGGGGGCGGGAGCTCATGGCTACACCTTC.

The rearrangement uses TRBV14 and TRBJ1-1, with D possibly TRBD1 on 5 matching bases. Deletions cut 5 bases from V and 4 bases from J, with 14 bases between. Germline CDR1 and CDR2: SGHDN and FVKESK. This CDR3 spans 14 amino acids. In nucleotides, the CDR3 is TGTGCCAGCAGCACCCAGGGTACTGGCACTGAAGCTTTCTTT. Translated, it gives CASSTQGTGTEAFF.

This clone was detected once. CDR3 in DNA: TGTGCCAGCTCACCCTCGGGACAGAGCACCGGGGAGCTGTTTTTT. Translating gives CASSPSGQSTGELFF. This chain uses TRBV18 with TRBJ2-2; TRBD1 agrees at 7 bases. This CDR3 is built from 15 residues. V lost 3 bases, J lost 4 bases, and 5 bases stayed unmatched. Germline loops: CDR1 KGHSH, CDR2 LQKENI.

The chain employs TRBV6-5 and TRBJ2-7, with no clear D. V lost 8 bases to trimming and J lost 3 bases, with 8 bases between them. The CDR3 is 11 residues long. Germline V gives CDR1 MNHEY, CDR2 SVGAGI. CDR3 sequence reads: CASGENYEQYF. In DNA, the CDR3 is TGTGCCAGCGGGGAAAACTACGAGCAGTACTTC.

This chain connects TRBV29-1 to TRBJ1-2; D call uncertain. This CDR3 is 13 amino acids long. Trimming left V 5 bases short and J 6 bases short, with 16 bases between. CDR1 and CDR2 from the germline V gene are SQVTM and ANQGSEA. The CDR3 nucleotides are TGCAGCGTTCTAGGGTCCCAGACGAATGGCTACACCTTC. It is translated as CSVLGSQTNGYTF.

V is TRBV9 and J is TRBJ1-6; TRBD1 matches 8 bases. Trimming at V came to 1 base and at J to 8 bases, leaving 5 bases not matched to a gene. Germline V CDR1 and CDR2: SGDLS, YYNGEE. This CDR3 spans 15 amino acids. In nucleotides, the CDR3 is TGTGCCAGCAGCGTACAAGGGACAGGCCATTCACCCCTCCACTTT. Its protein is CASSVQGTGHSPLHF.

The chain recombines TRBV5-4 with TRBJ1-1; 10 nucleotides match TRBD1. The CDR3 extends over 15 amino acids. CDR1 and CDR2 (germline): SGHNT, YYREEE (reference sequence). The trim removed 4 bases at V and 1 base at J, leaving 4 bases unmatched. This CDR3 reads CASSPGQGRNTEAFF. CDR3 DNA sequence: TGTGCCAGCAGCCCGGGACAGGGGAGGAACACTGAAGCTTTCTTT.

The chain joins TRBV19 to TRBJ2-7; weak D call: TRBD1 (6 bases). This CDR3 comprises 15 residues. Per the germline V gene, CDR1 is LNHDA and CDR2 is SQIVND (reference sequence). Between the trimmed V and J ends, which lost 4 bases and 2 bases, there was a span of 15 bases. This CDR3 is CASSRVPDSPYEQYF. The CDR3 DNA follows: TGTGCCAGTAGTAGGGTACCGGACAGTCCCTACGAGCAGTACTTC.

This chain uses TRBV5-4 with TRBJ2-1; 14 positions match TRBD2. CDR3 length equals 14 residues. Trimming took 4 bases from V and 8 from J; bases not matched to a gene: 2. The germline CDR1 and CDR2 sequences are SGHNT and YYREEE (reference sequence). The CDR3 reads CASSPGLAGDEQFF. Here the CDR3 DNA reads TGTGCCAGCAGCCCGGGACTAGCGGGGGATGAGCAGTTCTTC. The complete variable domain, with remaining parts taken from reference TRBV5-4 and TRBJ2-1, reads ETGVTQSPTHLIKTRGQQVTLRCSSQSGHNTVSWYQQALGQGPQFIFQYYREEENGRGNFPPRFSGLQFPNYSSELNVNALELDDSALYLCASSPGLAGDEQFFGPGTRLTVL.